This TCR beta chain appears in the sequencing data of a study of T cells after yellow fever vaccination. 5'RACE template switching generated TCR cDNA, adding a universal primer site and UMIs. TCRdb reanalysed the 5' RACE reads using MiXCR and keeps one entry per CDR3 protein. The sample has some 340,000 distinct CDR3 sequences, approximately 4% seen once; the top ten hold roughly 24%. General study results and limits: The secondary response was weaker, and its peak arrived faster, on day 5 versus 15.

With respect to this clonotype: Its antigen is unidentified.

The germline V gene encodes CDR1 MNHEY and CDR2 SVGAGI. The CDR3 runs to 14 residues. Unmatched junction bases numbered 3, after V lost 0 bases and J lost 5 bases. The V call is TRBV6-5, the J call TRBJ1-2; 7 nucleotides match TRBD1. This specimen consisted of PBMCs, obtained 5 days after the yellow fever booster vaccination. This clonotype was sampled from a man between 18 and 35 years old who received the YFV17D yellow fever vaccine. DNA for the CDR3: TGTGCCAGCAGTTACTCAGGGGGCCTTTATGGCTACACCTTC. This translates into CASSYSGGLYGYTF.